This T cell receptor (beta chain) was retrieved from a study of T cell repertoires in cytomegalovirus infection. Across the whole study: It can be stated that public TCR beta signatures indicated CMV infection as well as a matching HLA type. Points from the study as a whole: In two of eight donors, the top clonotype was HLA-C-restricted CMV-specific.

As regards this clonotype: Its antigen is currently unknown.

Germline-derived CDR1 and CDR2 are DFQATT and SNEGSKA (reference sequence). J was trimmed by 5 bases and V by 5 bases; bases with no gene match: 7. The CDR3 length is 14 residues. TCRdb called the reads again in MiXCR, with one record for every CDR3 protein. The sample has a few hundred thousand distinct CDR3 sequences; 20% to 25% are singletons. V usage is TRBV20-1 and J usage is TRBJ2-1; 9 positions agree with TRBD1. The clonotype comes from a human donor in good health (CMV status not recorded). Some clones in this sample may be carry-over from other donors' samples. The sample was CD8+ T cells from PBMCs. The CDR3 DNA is TGCAGTGCTCAGGACAGGGGAAGGAACAATGAGCAGTTCTTC. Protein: CSAQDRGRNNEQFF.